This TCR beta chain derives from a study of identical twins. TCRdb re-called the 5' RACE reads through MiXCR, storing one row per CDR3 protein. The sample lists hundreds of thousands of distinct CDR3 sequences, 15% to 20% seen once, with around 13% in the top ten. This same sample was also taken into another study, of T cells expressing NK-cell markers. As that report states: Sequenced donors, eight in total, included seven who were HCMV-seropositive and one who was seronegative.

Sequencing input: PBMCs. This clonotype originated in a woman aged 18-30 years in good health.

The CDR3 loop is CASSFRSPDSNYGYTF. The CDR3 nucleotides are TGTGCCAGCAGCTTTCGGTCGCCCGACTCTAACTATGGCTACACCTTC. The gene calls are TRBV11-3 and TRBJ1-2, with D unresolved. Trimming stripped 3 bases from V and 0 bases from J, with 14 bases between. Germline V gene sequence: CDR1 SGHNT, CDR2 YENEEA. The CDR3 totals 16 residues. The full variable domain, with the rest looked up from reference TRBV11-3 and TRBJ1-2, is EAGVVQSPRYKIIEKKQPVAFWCNPISGHNTLYWYLQNLGQGPELLIRYENEEAVDDSQLPKDRFSAERLKGVDSTLKIQPAELGDSAVYLCASSFRSPDSNYGYTFGSGTRLTVV.